Listed below are T cell receptor beta chains from one sample, sequenced in a study of CD8 T cells in ankylosing spondylitis. Each CDR3 protein is one row after TCRdb ran MiXCR on the 5' RACE reads. This repertoire shows around 140,000 distinct CDR3 sequences, 15% to 20% found once; its top ten account for approximately 33%. Sequenced sample: blood, either unsorted or a sorted T cell fraction (not recorded which). Receptor source: a male donor with ankylosing spondylitis. CDR3s include the opening cysteine and the closing phenylalanine or tryptophan. Each record gives: D gene, J gene, clone size, V gene, CDR3 protein, CDR3 DNA. D genes are given only for firm matches. Clone size, where shown, is once, few, many, or a class for clones that have expanded.

D: -; J: TRBJ1-4; size: -; V: TRBV6-5; CDR3: CASSYNLQRSSTEKLFF; DNA: TGTGCCAGCAGTTACAACCTCCAGAGATCGAGTACTGAAAAACTGTTTTTT
D: TRBD2; J: TRBJ2-7; size: -; V: TRBV6-2/TRBV6-3; CDR3: CASSYSGLADYEQYF; DNA: TGTGCCAGCAGTTACTCGGGACTAGCGGACTACGAGCAGTACTTC
D: -; J: TRBJ1-1; size: -; V: TRBV11-2; CDR3: CASSFGRVLEAFF; DNA: TGTGCCAGCAGCTTTGGCAGGGTACTGGAAGCTTTCTTT
D: -; J: TRBJ1-5; size: -; V: TRBV18; CDR3: CASSPRNRSSNQPQHF; DNA: TGTGCCAGCTCACCTCGGAACAGGTCCTCCAATCAGCCCCAGCATTTT
D: -; J: TRBJ1-1; size: -; V: TRBV12-3/TRBV12-4; CDR3: CASRRLGLTEAFF; DNA: TGTGCCAGCAGAAGACTGGGTTTGACTGAAGCTTTCTTT
D: -; J: TRBJ1-1; size: many; V: TRBV10-2; CDR3: CASRLGLGMNTEAFF; DNA: TGCGCCAGTCGACTCGGGTTGGGGATGAACACTGAAGCTTTCTTT
D: -; J: TRBJ2-7; size: few; V: TRBV5-1; CDR3: CASSQDSTTSYEQYF; DNA: TGCGCCAGCAGCCAGGATTCCACGACATCCTACGAGCAGTACTTC
D: -; J: TRBJ1-5; size: -; V: TRBV27; CDR3: CASSLSTAYNQPQHF; DNA: TGTGCCAGCAGTTTATCGACTGCTTACAATCAGCCCCAGCATTTT
D: TRBD2; J: TRBJ2-5; size: many; V: TRBV29-1; CDR3: CSVDGAGGPGGETQYF; DNA: TGCAGCGTTGATGGAGCGGGAGGGCCAGGGGGGGAGACCCAGTACTTC
D: -; J: TRBJ1-6; size: few; V: TRBV27; CDR3: CASSLSDRNSPLHF; DNA: TGTGCCAGCAGTTTATCGGACAGAAATTCACCCCTCCACTTT
D: -; J: TRBJ1-6; size: few; V: TRBV4-1; CDR3: CASSQGRGGSPLHF; DNA: TGCGCCAGCAGCCAAGGCAGGGGAGGGTCACCCCTCCACTTT
D: -; J: TRBJ1-2; size: -; V: TRBV27; CDR3: CASGDGGEGGYTF; DNA: TGTGCCAGCGGGGACGGGGGCGAGGGTGGCTACACCTTC
D: TRBD2; J: TRBJ2-7; size: many; V: TRBV29-1; CDR3: CSAKTSGRPYEQYF; DNA: TGCAGCGCCAAGACTAGCGGGAGACCCTACGAGCAGTACTTC
D: -; J: TRBJ1-2; size: -; V: TRBV6-1; CDR3: CASSPRVGYISGYTF; DNA: TGTGCCAGCAGCCCCCGAGTGGGGTATATTAGCGGCTACACCTTC
D: TRBD2; J: TRBJ2-1; size: -; V: TRBV9; CDR3: CASSEGGTPYNEQFF; DNA: TGTGCCAGCAGCGAGGGAGGGACTCCCTACAATGAGCAGTTCTTC
D: -; J: TRBJ1-2; size: -; V: TRBV4-1; CDR3: CASSQDIRGHGYTF; DNA: TGCGCCAGCAGCCAAGATATAAGGGGACATGGCTACACCTTC
D: -; J: TRBJ2-3; size: many; V: TRBV5-1; CDR3: CASSLIGGVTDTQYF; DNA: TGCGCCAGCAGCTTGATCGGCGGGGTCACAGATACGCAGTATTTT
D: -; J: TRBJ2-7; size: -; V: TRBV4-3; CDR3: CASSQGHTYEQYF; DNA: TGCGCCAGCAGCCAGGGACACACCTACGAGCAGTACTTC
D: TRBD2; J: TRBJ2-1; size: -; V: TRBV27; CDR3: CASSLPGLAGPSYNEQFF; DNA: TGTGCCAGCAGTCTACCGGGACTAGCGGGGCCCTCCTACAATGAGCAGTTCTTC
D: -; J: TRBJ1-1; size: -; V: TRBV28; CDR3: CASSWGPTGNTEAFF; DNA: TGTGCCAGCAGCTGGGGCCCGACAGGGAACACTGAAGCTTTCTTT
D: -; J: TRBJ1-5; size: -; V: TRBV27; CDR3: CASRAVGLNQPQHF; DNA: TGTGCCAGCAGGGCCGTGGGCCTGAATCAGCCCCAGCATTTT
D: -; J: TRBJ1-1; size: -; V: TRBV15; CDR3: CATSYQGDTEAFF; DNA: TGTGCCACCAGCTACCAGGGTGACACTGAAGCTTTCTTT
D: -; J: TRBJ2-2; size: few; V: TRBV5-1; CDR3: CASRYEANTGELFF; DNA: TGCGCCAGCAGGTACGAAGCGAACACCGGGGAGCTGTTTTTT
D: -; J: TRBJ2-2; size: -; V: TRBV7-9; CDR3: CASSLDLAGELFF; DNA: TGTGCCAGCAGCTTAGATTTGGCCGGGGAGCTGTTTTTT
D: TRBD2; J: TRBJ2-1; size: -; V: TRBV29-1; CDR3: CSVAGGRESYNEQFF; DNA: TGCAGCGTTGCAGGCGGGAGGGAATCCTACAATGAGCAGTTCTTC